This T cell receptor (beta chain) is from a study of cytomegalovirus exposure and HLA in healthy donors. This CDR3 is 16 amino acids long. Germline CDR1 is SGHRS and CDR2 is YFSETQ. V lost 4 bases and J lost 0; bases outside the gene matches: 8. This clone was recorded a few times. The antigen remains undetermined. General observations from the study: Investigators reported 150 to 200 TCR beta chains as tied to cytomegalovirus. Some V segments could not be told apart, so they were left out, TRBV6-2 and TRBV6-3 among them.

Researchers ran the PCR with 60 Vbeta and 13 Jbeta primers. TCRdb's table, derived via immunoSEQ multiplex PCR, lists solely in-frame clones and lacks some. The sample holds around 90,000 clones, 85% seen once. This chain links TRBV5-1 with TRBJ2-5, with 8 bases identical to TRBD2. The TCR sequence derives from a man aged 35 to 55 in good health and CMV-seropositive. Specimen: PBMCs. The CDR3 here is CASSPGLVPYQETQYF. The DNA of the CDR3 is TGCGCCAGCAGCCCGGGACTAGTCCCTTACCAAGAGACCCAGTACTTC.